The entry below gives a single T cell receptor (beta chain) sequence along with its context. The data were obtained in a study of blood T cell repertoires in COVID-19. Profiled with immunoSEQ multiplex PCR; TCRdb holds only in-frame clones, not every one. The sample shows around 150,000 clones, about 80% of them seen only once. The germline V gene encodes CDR1 SGHKS and CDR2 YYEKEE (reference sequence). V lost 4 bases, J lost 2 bases, and 8 bases stayed unmatched. The CDR3 extends over 17 amino acids. What was sequenced was peripheral blood. This rearrangement joins TRBV5-5 to TRBJ2-5; 13 nucleotides agree with TRBD2. This TCR derives from a man aged 45-65 years with acute or convalescent COVID-19. This chain's CDR3 is CASSPLLLAGGQETQYF. Written as DNA, the CDR3 is TGTGCCAGCAGCCCACTCCTACTAGCGGGGGGGCAAGAGACCCAGTACTTC. Variable domain in full (rest from reference TRBV5-5 and TRBJ2-5): DAGVTQSPTHLIKTRGQQVTLRCSPISGHKSVSWYQQVLGQGPQFIFQYYEKEERGRGNFPDRFSARQFPNYSSELNVNALLLGDSALYLCASSPLLLAGGQETQYFGPGTRLLVL.